The 10 T cell receptor beta chains below were found in one sample sequenced in a study of T-cell reconstitution after alpha-beta-depleted transplantation in children. As it was prepared, the TCRbeta library received unique molecular identifiers. TCRdb reprocessed the PCR reads via MiXCR and lists one record per CDR3 protein. This sample carries more than 400,000 distinct CDR3 sequences, about 40% of them seen once, and the ten largest clones take 27%. Sequences were derived from PBMCs, sampled before TCRalphabeta/CD19-depleted stem cell transplant. All receptors come from a girl aged 2-15 years with aplastic anemia, due to receive a stem cell transplant.

Ten or more counts support this clonotype. V is TRBV20-1 and J is TRBJ1-2, with TRBD1 as a possible D gene (6 bases). The CDR3 consists of 14 residues. Trimming removed 6 bases at V and 7 bases at J, with 21 bases between. Germline CDR1 reads DFQATT; CDR2 reads SNEGSKA (reference sequence). The CDR3 protein is CSAGRQGSPGGYTF. CDR3 nucleotide sequence: TGCAGTGCGGGCAGGCAGGGGTCTCCGGGTGGCTACACCTTC.

The chain combines TRBV28 with TRBJ2-2; D gene ambiguous. CDR3 length: 13 amino acids. Germline loops: CDR1 MDHEN, CDR2 SYDVKM. Trimming took 3 bases from V and 5 from J, leaving 7 bases between them. In DNA form, the CDR3 reads TGTGCCAGCAGTTTGACGTGGACCGGGGAGCTGTTTTTT. It codes for CASSLTWTGELFF.

This clonotype was counted a few times. This chain links TRBV5-5 with TRBJ1-1; 9 bases agree with TRBD1. CDR1 is SGHKS and CDR2 is YYEKEE in the germline V gene (reference sequence). V lost 4 bases, J lost 5 bases, and 6 bases stayed unmatched. The CDR3 length is 14 residues. The CDR3 protein is CASSGGQGGTEAFF. CDR3 bases: TGTGCCAGCAGCGGGGGACAGGGCGGGACTGAAGCTTTCTTT.

This clonotype has a count of ten or more. J is TRBJ1-2 and V is TRBV7-8; D is uncertain. The CDR3 is made up of 15 amino acids. Trimming pared 3 bases from V and 0 bases from J, leaving 11 bases between. Per germline, CDR1 SGHVS and CDR2 FQNEAQ. The chain's CDR3 is CASSLGYSTNYGYTF. DNA for the CDR3: TGTGCCAGCAGCTTGGGATACAGCACTAACTATGGCTACACCTTC.

DNA of the CDR3: TGCAGTGCTCCCCCACCTAGTGGAACCGGGACAGGGAGCGCAGATACGCAGTATTTT. It is translated as CSAPPPSGTGTGSADTQYF. The V gene is TRBV20-1, the J gene TRBJ2-3; 9 bases fit TRBD1. Germline CDR1 and CDR2: DFQATT and SNEGSKA (reference sequence). The CDR3 extends over 19 amino acids. With V trimmed by 5 bases and J by 4 bases, 22 bases remained unmatched.

V usage is TRBV20-1 and J usage is TRBJ1-4, with TRBD1 matching 7 bases. Germline lookup yields CDR1 DFQATT and CDR2 SNEGSKA (reference sequence). V lost 2 bases and J lost 5; bases outside the gene matches: 8. This CDR3 is 15 amino acids long. This CDR3 is CSARPATGMNEKLFF. The CDR3, as DNA: TGCAGTGCTAGACCCGCGACAGGGATGAATGAAAAACTGTTTTTT.

This clonotype was observed once. The chain has TRBV10-3 and TRBJ2-5; D is unclear. Trimming shortened V by 2 bases and J by 1 base, and 23 bases separated the two germline ends. This CDR3 contains 19 residues. Germline CDR1 and CDR2: ENHRY and SYGVKD. CDR3 nucleotides: TGTGCCATCAGTGAGGGTTGGGATGGTACGTCGGCATCCCAAGAGACCCAGTACTTC. Its protein product is CAISEGWDGTSASQETQYF.

This clonotype was observed many times. V gene TRBV6-1 combines with J gene TRBJ2-2; 9 nucleotides match TRBD2. This CDR3 has 15 residues. The ends lost 5 bases at V and 5 bases at J; junction bases unmatched: 6. Germline-derived CDR1 and CDR2 are MNHNS and SASEGT. Here the CDR3 reads CASSRLAAGTGELFF. The CDR3 coding sequence is TGTGCCAGCAGTCGACTAGCGGCGGGGACCGGGGAGCTGTTTTTT.

The V and J genes are TRBV29-1 and TRBJ1-1, with D perhaps TRBD1 (5 bases). The CDR3 totals 11 residues. V shed 6 bases and J shed 2 bases, with 7 bases lying between them. Germline assignment: CDR1 SQVTM and CDR2 ANQGSEA. The CDR3 spells CSVTVNTEAFF. The DNA of the CDR3 is TGCAGCGTGACAGTTAACACTGAAGCTTTCTTT. Filled out from reference TRBV29-1 and TRBJ1-1, the complete variable domain reads SAVISQKPSRDICQRGTSLTIQCQVDSQVTMMFWYRQQPGQSLTLIATANQGSEATYESGFVIDKFPISRPNLTFSTLTVSNMSPEDSSIYLCSVTVNTEAFFGQGTRLTVV.

This chain connects TRBV20-1 to TRBJ2-1, with unresolved D. CDR3 size: 11 residues. Germline V gene lookup returns CDR1 DFQATT and CDR2 SNEGSKA (reference sequence). CDR3 region: CSQITYNEQFF. CDR3 sequence (DNA): TGCAGCCAGATTACCTACAATGAGCAGTTCTTC.